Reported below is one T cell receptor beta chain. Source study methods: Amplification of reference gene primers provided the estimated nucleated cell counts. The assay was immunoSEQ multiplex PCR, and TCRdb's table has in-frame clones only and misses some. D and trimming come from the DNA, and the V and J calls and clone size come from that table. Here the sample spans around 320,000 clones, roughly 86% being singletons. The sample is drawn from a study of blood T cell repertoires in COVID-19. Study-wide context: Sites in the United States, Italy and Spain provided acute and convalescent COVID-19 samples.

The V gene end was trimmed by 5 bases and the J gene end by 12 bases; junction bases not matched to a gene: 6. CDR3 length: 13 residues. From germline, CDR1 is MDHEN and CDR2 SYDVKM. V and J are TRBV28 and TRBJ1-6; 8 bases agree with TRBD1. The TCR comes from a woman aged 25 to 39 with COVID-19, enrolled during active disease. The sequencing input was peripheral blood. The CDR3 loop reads CASSGQGDLPLHF. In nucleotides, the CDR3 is TGTGCCAGCAGTGGACAGGGTGATTTACCCCTCCACTTT.